The T cell receptor beta chain under discussion was sequenced for a study of T cells after yellow fever vaccination. TCRdb reprocessed the 5' RACE reads via MiXCR and lists one record per CDR3 protein. The table includes about 320,000 distinct CDR3 sequences, around 7% detected once. Germline lookup yields CDR1 SGHKS and CDR2 YYEKEE (reference sequence). This CDR3 spans 16 amino acids. Losses at the gene ends were 2 bases for V and 8 bases for J; bases not matched to a gene: 7. A few counts support this clonotype. The receptor was isolated from a man aged 18 to 29 who received the YFV17D yellow fever vaccine. The chain has TRBV5-5 and TRBJ1-6; 10 bases line up with TRBD1. The starting material was PBMCs, obtained about 49 days after the first yellow fever vaccination. The CDR3 loop is CASSFFLGTGDSPLHF. CDR3 bases: TGTGCCAGCAGCTTCTTTTTGGGGACAGGGGATTCACCCCTCCACTTT.